This TCR beta chain appears in the sequencing data of a study of post-analysis software for immune sequencing data. Study-wide context: Several disease courses (relapsing-remitting, secondary progressive and progressive-relapsing) of multiple sclerosis were included.

This CDR3 has 15 amino acids. The germline gives CDR1 MNHEY, CDR2 SMNVEV (reference sequence). The trim removed 6 bases at V and 5 bases at J, leaving 8 bases unmatched. There are a few counts of this clonotype. Antigen specificity is unknown. The TCR beta cDNA libraries contained unique molecular identifiers. The authors obtained 500,000 or so cDNA molecules from roughly 1.1 to 9.2 million T cells. TCRdb used MiXCR to reprocess the PCR reads, holding one entry per CDR3 protein. The sample gives roughly 430,000 distinct CDR3 sequences, over 30% of which show up once; 6.5% to 8% is in the top ten. General study findings and limits: By F measure, strong co-clustering occurred among samples prepared in the same batch. Compared against controls, patients with multiple sclerosis displayed significantly lower normalized Chao1 diversity. About 5 TRBV segments occurring more often in patients than controls included TRBV5-6, TRBV5-1 and TRBV20-1.

The clonotype originates from a girl aged 2 to 9 with multiple sclerosis. Specimen: blood. The gene calls are TRBV27 and TRBJ2-5, with TRBD1 identical over 11 bases. CDR3 loop: CASSSGQGAWETQYF. DNA for the CDR3: TGTGCCAGCAGCTCCGGACAGGGGGCTTGGGAGACCCAGTACTTC.